This record concerns one TCR beta chain sequence. Its antigen is undetermined. This sample stems from a study of T cells in Graves' hyperthyroidism and ophthalmopathy. J lost 1 base, V lost 5 bases, and 6 bases had no gene match. CDR1 is SGHRS, CDR2 YFSETQ, per germline. The CDR3 covers 15 residues. Study-wide results and caveats: Most clonotypes expanded in thyroid above 0.001 were likewise present in blood. The model foresaw ophthalmopathy a median about 6.5 months prior to onset. Ophthalmopathy was told apart from stable hyperthyroidism by a 13 V-J model.

RNA transcripts served as the template for amplifying TCR beta CDR3 regions. The HTBI set primed first-round TCR CDR3 RT-PCR. TCRdb processed the multiplex PCR reads anew with MiXCR; each CDR3 protein has one entry. The sample includes almost 500,000 distinct CDR3 sequences, 22% of them seen just once. Uncontrolled infection, other autoimmune disease, pregnancy or lactation excluded patients. The clonotype was recovered from a woman in her seventies with Graves' ophthalmopathy. Sequencing was performed on blood. The chain carries TRBV5-1 and TRBJ2-7; TRBD2 matches at 10 bases. The CDR3 loop reads CASRSGTSESYEQYF. The CDR3 DNA sequence: TGCGCCAGCAGATCCGGGACTAGCGAATCCTACGAGCAGTACTTC.